Here is one T cell receptor beta chain with its context. Its target is unknown. UMIs and sample barcodes were carried by the TCR alpha and TCR beta cDNA libraries that 5'RACE produced using constant-segment primers. TCRdb re-analysed the 5' RACE reads in MiXCR, keeping a single row per CDR3 protein. The table records about 410,000 distinct CDR3 sequences, 18% of them present only once. The sample comes from a study of T-cell memory formation after mild COVID-19. At the level of the study: Most TCR clusters belonged to a single donor. Study-wide findings and caveats: Detection of some responders pre-infection suggested pre-existing cross-reactive memory T cells participated. Clones which contracted sat mainly in CM and EM if CD4+, and in EMRA if CD8+.

The receptor was derived from a man younger than 35 who had mild COVID-19 (a few samples of this study predate the infection). Cell type and time point are not known. Sequencing input: PBMCs or a T cell subset sorted from them (not recorded which).

DNA for the CDR3: TGTGCCACCAGCCCACGCCCCCAGGGCTATGGCTACACCTTC. The encoded protein is CATSPRPQGYGYTF. This chain links TRBV15 with TRBJ1-2, with D tentatively TRBD1 (5 bases). Germline V gene sequence: CDR1 LNHNV, CDR2 YYDKDF (reference sequence). Trimming shortened V by 5 bases and J by 4 bases, and 14 bases separated the two germline ends. The CDR3 is 14 amino acids.